Below are 22 T cell receptor beta chains sequenced from a single sample in a study of shared clonotypes between healthy human individuals (dated by TCRdb to 2020 to 2022). Library construction relied on the immunoSEQ multiplex PCR assay. TCRdb stores this immuneACCESS table with in-frame sequences only. Part of the clones is absent; in the studies checked, under half of the shortfall reflects unresolved V genes, and no reason is known for the rest. The sample table lists over a million clones, 95% to 97% of them with a count of one. Of the sample, 0.95% to 1.5% falls within the top ten clones. Sample: naive CD4+ T cells sorted from blood. The cell subset or site label, read with the paper, signifies: CD45RA+ positively selected. These receptors all stem from a man younger than 40 in good health.

V gene TRBV28 combines with J gene TRBJ1-3; D gene uncertain. Germline lookup yields CDR1 MDHEN and CDR2 SYDVKM. Trimming stripped 3 bases from V and 4 bases from J, with 10 bases between. This CDR3 comprises 14 residues. CDR3 DNA sequence: TGTGCCAGCAGTTTCCTACTAGGAGGAAACACCATATATTTT. Translated, it gives CASSFLLGGNTIYF.

The chain is built from TRBV4-3 and TRBJ2-7; D may be TRBD1 or TRBD2 (6 bases each). This CDR3 contains 16 residues. Per germline, CDR1 LGHNA and CDR2 YSLEER. V was cut by 4 bases and J by 2 bases, with 18 bases left in between. The CDR3 DNA reads as TGCGCCAGCAGCCCAAGGGGGAGGAGTGGAACCTACGAGCAGTACTTC. Residues: CASSPRGRSGTYEQYF.

The chain joins TRBV29-1 to TRBJ2-3; 7 bases are shared with TRBD2. The length of the CDR3 is 15 residues. With V trimmed by 6 bases and J by 0 bases, 9 bases remained unmatched. Germline loops: CDR1 SQVTM, CDR2 ANQGSEA. CDR3 sequence (DNA): TGCAGCGTGAGGACTAGAGGGGTTAGCACAGATACGCAGTATTTT. Its protein product is CSVRTRGVSTDTQYF.

The chain combines TRBV5-6 with TRBJ2-2; the D is unclear. CDR3 length equals 13 residues. V lost 0 bases, J lost 9 bases, and 9 bases lay in between. Germline V gives CDR1 SGHDT, CDR2 YYEEEE. CDR3 sequence (DNA): TGTGCCAGCAGCTTGGTTTGGAGACGGGAGCTGTTTTTT. Translated, it gives CASSLVWRRELFF. The complete variable domain, with remaining parts taken from reference TRBV5-6 and TRBJ2-2, reads DAGVTQSPTHLIKTRGQQVTLRCSPKSGHDTVSWYQQALGQGPQFIFQYYEEEERQRGNFPDRFSGHQFPNYSSELNVNALLLGDSALYLCASSLVWRRELFFGEGSRLTVL.

This sequence joins TRBV2 and TRBJ2-2; D might be TRBD2 (5 bases). V was shortened by 7 bases and J by 3 bases, with 15 bases between the two germline ends. The CDR3 is made up of 15 amino acids. Germline V gene data show CDR1 as SNHLY and CDR2 as FYNNEI. The CDR3 spells CASKEGLWDTGELFF. CDR3 bases: TGTGCCAGCAAAGAGGGCCTCTGGGACACCGGGGAGCTGTTTTTT.

The table lists this clone with a count of one. Different DNA sequences within this sample yield the same CDR3. The chain joins TRBV9 to TRBJ2-5; 9 bases map to TRBD2. The CDR3 has 14 residues. Trimming cost V 2 bases and J 1 base; bases outside gene matches: 0. CDR1 SGDLS and CDR2 YYNGEE come from the germline V gene. Here the CDR3 DNA reads TGTGCCAGCAGCGTGGGACTAGCCCAAGAGACCCAGTACTTC. It encodes CASSVGLAQETQYF. Full variable domain (outside the CDR3, taken from reference TRBV9 and TRBJ2-5): DSGVTQTPKHLITATGQRVTLRCSPRSGDLSVYWYQQSLDQGLQFLIQYYNGEERAKGNILERFSAQQFPDLHSELNLSSLELGDSALYFCASSVGLAQETQYFGPGTRLLVL.

V and J are TRBV5-1 and TRBJ2-7; TRBD1 matches 9 bases. V trimming: 0 bases; J trimming: 7 bases; junction bases outside the gene matches: 5. The germline CDR1 and CDR2 sequences are SGHRS and YFSETQ. This CDR3 has 14 amino acids. CDR3 sequence: CASSLGQGGEEQYF. The CDR3 DNA follows: TGCGCCAGCAGCTTGGGACAGGGGGGTGAGGAGCAGTACTTC.

This rearrangement joins TRBV10-1 to TRBJ1-3, with TRBD1 matching over 8 bases. V gave up 7 bases and J gave up 2 bases; unmatched junction bases: 4. The germline CDR1 and CDR2 sequences are WNHNN and SYGVQD (reference sequence). The CDR3 contains 14 residues. CDR3 region: CASTSGQAGNTIYF. CDR3 DNA sequence: TGCGCCAGCACCTCGGGACAGGCTGGAAACACCATATATTTT.

The V call is TRBV6-1, the J call TRBJ2-5; maybe TRBD2 (6 bases). Trimming stripped 2 bases from V and 5 bases from J, with 18 bases between. The germline V gene encodes CDR1 MNHNS and CDR2 SASEGT. The CDR3 length is 16 residues. The CDR3, as DNA: TGTGCCAGCAGTGAAATGAAACTGGGAGGTCGCGAGACCCAGTACTTC. Translated: CASSEMKLGGRETQYF.

This chain connects TRBV9 to TRBJ2-5, with 8 bases lining up with TRBD1. Germline CDR1 is SGDLS and CDR2 is YYNGEE. The ends lost 0 bases at V and 3 bases at J; junction bases unmatched: 4. The CDR3 length is 15 residues. The CDR3 DNA follows: TGTGCCAGCAGCGTAGGCTTGACAGGGGAAGAGACCCAGTACTTC. Translation: CASSVGLTGEETQYF.

The CDR3 loop is CATASGYNNEQFF. The CDR3 DNA follows: TGTGCCACCGCTAGCGGGTATAACAATGAGCAGTTCTTC. This rearrangement joins TRBV6-1 to TRBJ2-1, with TRBD2 identical over 8 bases. The germline V gene encodes CDR1 MNHNS and CDR2 SASEGT. The CDR3 extends over 13 amino acids. V dropped 10 bases and J dropped 5; count of bases not matched to a gene: 7.

The chain has TRBV28 and TRBJ1-2; TRBD1 is a possible D gene (5 bases). V lost 4 bases and J lost 8, with 17 bases in between. The length of the CDR3 is 14 residues. Per the germline V gene, CDR1 is MDHEN and CDR2 is SYDVKM. The CDR3 nucleotides are TGTGCCAGCAGTTCTCCCGGGACGATATCGGGCTACACCTTC. This encodes CASSSPGTISGYTF.

J is TRBJ2-7 and V is TRBV6-6, with a tentative D call TRBD1 (6 bases). The CDR3 has 15 residues. V was pared by 5 bases and J by 4 bases, with 18 bases between. The germline V gene encodes CDR1 MNHNY and CDR2 SVGAGI (reference sequence). The CDR3 here is CASSGLGASPYEQYF. Here the CDR3 DNA reads TGTGCCAGCAGTGGCCTGGGGGCGTCCCCATACGAGCAGTACTTC.

In regard to this clone: The sample contains more than one DNA sequence encoding this CDR3. The chain is built from TRBV11-2 and TRBJ1-2; D call uncertain. Germline CDR1 reads SGHAT; CDR2 reads FQNNGV. The CDR3 has 12 amino acids. Trimming pared 1 base from V and 2 bases from J, leaving 2 bases between. The CDR3 coding sequence is TGTGCCAGCAGCTTAGGCAACTATGGCTACACCTTC. It encodes CASSLGNYGYTF.

The CDR3 is CASSRQGLHYEQYF. The CDR3 DNA is TGTGCCAGCAGTCGACAGGGACTTCACTACGAGCAGTACTTC. The genes are TRBV6-5 and TRBJ2-7; possibly TRBD1 for D (7 bases). From germline, CDR1 is MNHEY and CDR2 SVGAGI. The CDR3 spans 14 residues. V gave up 5 bases and J gave up 3 bases, with 14 bases separating them.

This sequence joins TRBV27 and TRBJ2-7; D is perhaps TRBD1 (6 bases). CDR1 is MNHEY, CDR2 SMNVEV, per germline (reference sequence). CDR3 length: 16 amino acids. V was clipped by 6 bases and J by 2 bases, with 20 bases between them. Here the CDR3 DNA reads TGTGCCAGCAGCTCCCGATCGACAGGCCCCACCTACGAGCAGTACTTC. Protein: CASSSRSTGPTYEQYF.

The V and J genes are TRBV10-3 and TRBJ2-1, with 9 bases that match TRBD2. CDR1 ENHRY and CDR2 SYGVKD come from the germline V gene. The CDR3 is 15 amino acids. The ends lost 3 bases at V and 5 bases at J; junction bases unmatched: 5. The CDR3 nucleotides are TGTGCCATCAGTGAAAGACTAGCGGAGCACAATGAGCAGTTCTTC. This codes for CAISERLAEHNEQFF.

The gene calls are TRBV7-3 and TRBJ2-7; 9 nucleotides match TRBD2. CDR3 size: 15 residues. V shed 3 bases, J shed 3 bases, and the junction held 6 bases outside the gene matches. Germline V lookup: CDR1 SGHTA, CDR2 FQGTGA. CDR3 in amino acids: CASSLSSGMGYEQYF. In DNA form, the CDR3 reads TGTGCCAGCAGCTTGTCTAGCGGGATGGGCTACGAGCAGTACTTC.

This clone came up once. The chain links TRBV9 to TRBJ2-1, with 9 bases lining up with TRBD2. Looked up from germline, CDR1 is SGDLS and CDR2 is YYNGEE. Trimming at V came to 0 bases and at J to 7 bases, leaving 8 bases not matched to a gene. The CDR3 extends over 16 amino acids. In DNA, the CDR3 is TGTGCCAGCAGCGTAGAAATAGCGGGAGTAGGGAATGAGCAGTTCTTC. Translated, it gives CASSVEIAGVGNEQFF.

This clone was recorded only once. The V call is TRBV5-1, the J call TRBJ2-5; D is perhaps TRBD2 (5 bases). The germline V gene has CDR1 SGHRS and CDR2 YFSETQ. V dropped 4 bases and J dropped 5 bases, with 18 bases sitting between them. The CDR3 sequence is 15 residues long. The CDR3 sequence is CASSRDLPKSETQYF. CDR3 nucleotides: TGCGCCAGCAGCCGGGATCTCCCGAAAAGCGAGACCCAGTACTTC.

The chain joins TRBV20-1 to TRBJ2-2; D unresolved. The CDR3 has 11 amino acids. The germline V gene encodes CDR1 DFQATT and CDR2 SNEGSKA (reference sequence). V was shortened by 4 bases and J by 5 bases, with 5 bases between the two germline ends. The CDR3 DNA reads as TGCAGTGCTACCCCTACCGGGGAGCTGTTTTTT. It codes for CSATPTGELFF.

The chain recombines TRBV2 with TRBJ2-1; D is ambiguous. CDR1 and CDR2 (germline): SNHLY, FYNNEI. V was clipped by 7 bases and J by 4 bases, with 11 bases between them. This CDR3 spans 13 amino acids. The CDR3 sequence is CASILFRYNEQFF. DNA for the CDR3: TGTGCCAGCATTTTGTTCCGTTACAATGAGCAGTTCTTC. Variable domain in full (rest from reference TRBV2 and TRBJ2-1): EPEVTQTPSHQVTQMGQEVILRCVPISNHLYFYWYRQILGQKVEFLVSFYNNEISEKSEIFDDQFSVERPDGSNFTLKIRSTKLEDSAMYFCASILFRYNEQFFGPGTRLTVL.